The T cell receptor (beta chain) under discussion was sequenced for a study of vaccination effects on CD4 cells after COVID-19. Of note for this clone: Its antigen is still unknown.

The method was immunoSEQ multiplex PCR; TCRdb's version includes in-frame clones alone and lacks a portion of them. The sample contains some 69,000 clones, roughly three quarters of which appear only once. Prior to sequencing, the ViraFEST assay stimulated PBMC with viral peptide pools, which expanded the antigen-specific CD4+ T cells. Once cultured for roughly nine days, the cells underwent separation to obtain CD4+ T cells. People in the vaccine group had not been infected with SARS-CoV-2 before, and their nucleocapsid antibodies were negative. With roughly 9.5 ug/ml peptides and roughly 9.4 IU/ml IL-2, fewer than 2.5 million PBMC per well were cultured. Sequencing used CD4+ T cells from PBMCs cultured with HCoV-NL63 spike peptides, obtained before COVID-19 vaccination. This TCR was recovered from a human donor who received a COVID-19 vaccine.

The CDR3 loop is CASSVEAGGPDTQYF. The CDR3 nucleotides are TGTGCCAGCAGCGTAGAGGCGGGGGGGCCAGATACGCAGTATTTT. The rearrangement links TRBV9 to TRBJ2-3, with 9 bases fitting TRBD2. This CDR3 contains 15 residues. The trim removed 0 bases at V and 4 bases at J, leaving 3 bases unmatched. Germline V CDR1 and CDR2: SGDLS, YYNGEE. Based on the CDR3 plus reference TRBV9 and TRBJ2-3, the full variable domain is DSGVTQTPKHLITATGQRVTLRCSPRSGDLSVYWYQQSLDQGLQFLIQYYNGEERAKGNILERFSAQQFPDLHSELNLSSLELGDSALYFCASSVEAGGPDTQYFGPGTRLTVL.